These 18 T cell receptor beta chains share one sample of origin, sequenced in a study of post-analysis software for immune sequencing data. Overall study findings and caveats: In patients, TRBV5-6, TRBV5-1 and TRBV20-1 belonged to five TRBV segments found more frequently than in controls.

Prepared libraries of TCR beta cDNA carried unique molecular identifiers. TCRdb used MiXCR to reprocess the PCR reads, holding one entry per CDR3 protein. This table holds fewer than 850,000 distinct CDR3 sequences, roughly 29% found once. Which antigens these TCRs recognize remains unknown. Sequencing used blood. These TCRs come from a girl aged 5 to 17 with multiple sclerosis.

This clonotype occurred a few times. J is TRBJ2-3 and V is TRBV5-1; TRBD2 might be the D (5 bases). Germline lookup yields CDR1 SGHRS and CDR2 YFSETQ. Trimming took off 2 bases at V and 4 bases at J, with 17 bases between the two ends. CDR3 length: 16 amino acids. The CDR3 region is CASSLSDSGSPDTQYF. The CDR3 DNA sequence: TGCGCCAGCAGCTTAAGCGATTCGGGGTCCCCAGATACGCAGTATTTT.

The CDR3: CSVAYQGTDTEAFF. The CDR3 DNA reads TGCAGCGTTGCATACCAAGGGACAGACACTGAAGCTTTCTTT. This sequence joins TRBV29-1 and TRBJ1-1, with 7 nucleotides matching TRBD1. This CDR3 is 14 amino acids long. Germline V CDR1 and CDR2: SQVTM, ANQGSEA. V was pared by 4 bases and J by 3 bases, with 8 bases of the junction left unmatched.

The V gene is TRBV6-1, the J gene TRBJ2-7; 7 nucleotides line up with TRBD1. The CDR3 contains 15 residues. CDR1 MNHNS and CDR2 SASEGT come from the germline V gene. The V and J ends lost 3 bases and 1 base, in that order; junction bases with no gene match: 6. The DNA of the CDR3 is TGTGCCAGCAGTGATCGTCCAGGGGGTTCCTACGAGCAGTACTTC. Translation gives CASSDRPGGSYEQYF.

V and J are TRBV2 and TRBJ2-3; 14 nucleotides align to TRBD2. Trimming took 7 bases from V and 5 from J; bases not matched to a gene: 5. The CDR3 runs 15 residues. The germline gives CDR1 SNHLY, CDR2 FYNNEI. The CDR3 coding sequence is TGTGCCAGCAAGGGACTAGCGGGAGTCGGAGATACGCAGTATTTT. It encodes CASKGLAGVGDTQYF.

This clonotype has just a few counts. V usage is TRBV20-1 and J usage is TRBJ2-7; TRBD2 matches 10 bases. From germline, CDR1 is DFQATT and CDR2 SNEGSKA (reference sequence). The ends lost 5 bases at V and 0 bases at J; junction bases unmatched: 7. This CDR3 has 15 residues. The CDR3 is CSAGALAGVSYEQYF. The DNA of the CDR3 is TGCAGTGCTGGAGCCCTAGCGGGGGTCTCCTACGAGCAGTACTTC.

This CDR3 reads CAFKGNSNQPQHF. For the CDR3, the DNA is TGTGCCTTCAAGGGGAATAGCAATCAGCCCCAGCATTTT. The V call is TRBV10-3, the J call TRBJ1-5; possibly TRBD1 for D (5 bases). Germline CDR1 ENHRY, CDR2 SYGVKD. Trimming left V 11 bases short and J 0 bases short, with 11 bases between. The CDR3 runs to 13 residues.

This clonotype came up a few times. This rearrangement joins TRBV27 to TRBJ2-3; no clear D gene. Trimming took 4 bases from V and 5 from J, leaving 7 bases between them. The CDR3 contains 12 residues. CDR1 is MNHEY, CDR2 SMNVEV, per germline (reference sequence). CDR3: CASSSIKDTQYF. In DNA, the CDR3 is TGTGCCAGCAGTTCGATTAAAGATACGCAGTATTTT.

This chain's CDR3 is CATSEDRDYTF. CDR3 coding DNA: TGTGCCACCAGTGAAGACAGGGACTACACCTTC. The chain is built from TRBV24-1 and TRBJ1-2, with 7 bases matching TRBD1. V was pared by 4 bases and J by 10 bases, with 2 bases of the junction left unmatched. Germline assignment: CDR1 KGHDR and CDR2 SFDVKD. This CDR3 has 11 residues.

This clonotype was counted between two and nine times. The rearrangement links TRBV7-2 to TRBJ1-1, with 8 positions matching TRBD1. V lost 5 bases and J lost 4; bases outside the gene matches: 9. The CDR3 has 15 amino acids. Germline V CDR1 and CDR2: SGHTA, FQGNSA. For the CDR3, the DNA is TGTGCCAGCAGCCGAACACGAGACAGGGGCACTGAAGCTTTCTTT. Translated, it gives CASSRTRDRGTEAFF.

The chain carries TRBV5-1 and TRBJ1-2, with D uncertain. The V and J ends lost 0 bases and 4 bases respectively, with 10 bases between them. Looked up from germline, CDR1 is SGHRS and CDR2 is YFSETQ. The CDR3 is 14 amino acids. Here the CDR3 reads CASSLEEGIYGYTF. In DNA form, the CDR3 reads TGCGCCAGCAGCTTGGAGGAGGGCATCTATGGCTACACCTTC. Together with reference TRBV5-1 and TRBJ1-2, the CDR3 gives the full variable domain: KAGVTQTPRYLIKTRGQQVTLSCSPISGHRSVSWYQQTPGQGLQFLFEYFSETQRNKGNFPGRFSGRQFSNSRSEMNVSTLELGDSALYLCASSLEEGIYGYTFGSGTRLTVV.

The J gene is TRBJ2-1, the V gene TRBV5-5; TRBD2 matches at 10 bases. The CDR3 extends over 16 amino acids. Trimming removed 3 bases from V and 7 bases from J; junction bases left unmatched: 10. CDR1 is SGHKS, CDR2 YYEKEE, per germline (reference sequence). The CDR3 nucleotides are TGTGCCAGCAGCTCCCGGCGGCTAGCGGGAGTTAATGAGCAGTTCTTC. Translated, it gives CASSSRRLAGVNEQFF.

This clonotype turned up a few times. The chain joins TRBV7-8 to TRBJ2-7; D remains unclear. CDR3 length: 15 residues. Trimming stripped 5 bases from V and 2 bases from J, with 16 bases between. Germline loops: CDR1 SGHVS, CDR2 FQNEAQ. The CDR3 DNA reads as TGTGCCAGCAGCCCCGGACCCTCGCGAACCTACGAGCAGTACTTC. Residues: CASSPGPSRTYEQYF. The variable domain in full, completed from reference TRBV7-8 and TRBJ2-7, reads GAGVSQSPRYKVAKRGQDVALRCDPISGHVSLFWYQQALGQGPEFLTYFQNEAQLDKSGLPSDRFFAERPEGSVSTLKIQRTQQEDSAVYLCASSPGPSRTYEQYFGPGTRLTVT.

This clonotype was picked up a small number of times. The CDR3: CATSASTESSTDTQYF. The CDR3 nucleotides are TGTGCCACCAGTGCGTCGACGGAGTCTAGCACAGATACGCAGTATTTT. This chain joins TRBV24-1 and TRBJ2-3, with D unclear. In germline, CDR1 is KGHDR, CDR2 SFDVKD. The CDR3 contains 16 residues. The V gene lost 5 bases and the J gene lost 0 bases, with 14 bases spanning the gap.

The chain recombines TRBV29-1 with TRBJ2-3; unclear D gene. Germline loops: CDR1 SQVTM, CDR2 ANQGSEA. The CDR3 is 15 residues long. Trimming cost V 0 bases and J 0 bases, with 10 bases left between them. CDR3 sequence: CSVEDLDGSTDTQYF. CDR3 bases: TGCAGCGTTGAAGATCTGGACGGAAGCACAGATACGCAGTATTTT.

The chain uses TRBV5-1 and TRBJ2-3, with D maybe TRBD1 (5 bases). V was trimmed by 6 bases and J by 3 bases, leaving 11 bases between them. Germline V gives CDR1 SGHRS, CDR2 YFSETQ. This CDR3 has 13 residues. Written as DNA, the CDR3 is TGCGCCAGCACGACCAGGGCAACAGATACGCAGTATTTT. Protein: CASTTRATDTQYF.

The CDR3 DNA sequence: TGTGCCAGCGGAGGGGGGAGCTCCTACGAGCAGTACTTC. It encodes CASGGGSSYEQYF. The chain employs TRBV5-5 and TRBJ2-7; D possibly uses TRBD1 or TRBD2 (6 bases each). V was pared by 7 bases and J by 0 bases, with 11 bases between. The CDR3 spans 13 residues. Germline loops: CDR1 SGHKS, CDR2 YYEKEE (reference sequence).

This chain's CDR3 is CASRRDKGYF. The CDR3 DNA follows: TGTGCCAGCCGGCGGGACAAGGGGTACTTC. The chain couples TRBV14 to TRBJ2-7, with D perhaps being TRBD1 or TRBD2 (6 bases each). From germline, CDR1 is SGHDN and CDR2 FVKESK. Trimming removed 8 bases from V and 12 bases from J, with 14 bases in between. CDR3 length: 10 residues.

DNA of the CDR3: TGTGCCAGCGCCACCGGAGGGAGGCGACCCTACGAGCAGTACTTC. This gives the protein CASATGGRRPYEQYF. The chain employs TRBV7-2 and TRBJ2-7, with D tentatively TRBD2 (6 bases). The germline V gene has CDR1 SGHTA and CDR2 FQGNSA. V was pared by 8 bases and J by 2 bases, with 19 bases between. The CDR3 is 15 amino acids.